This TCR beta chain stems from a study of HIV-infected patients and healthy controls. In this sample, this clonotype turned up many times. This CDR3 is 16 amino acids long. Per the germline V gene, CDR1 is SGHKS and CDR2 is YYEKEE (reference sequence). With 4 bases clipped from V and 5 bases from J, the junction kept 12 bases outside the gene matches. MiXCR was run by TCRdb on the 5' RACE reads, yielding one entry per CDR3 protein. This table holds approximately 64,000 distinct CDR3 sequences, 15% to 20% found once. Sequencing used CD4+ T cells from blood. The chain carries TRBV5-5 and TRBJ2-5; 9 bases agree with TRBD1. The sequence was collected from a human donor in good health. The CDR3 coding sequence is TGTGCCAGCAGCCCAACAGCCGGGACAGGGCAGGAGACCCAGTACTTC. Translating gives CASSPTAGTGQETQYF.